Below, 11 T cell receptor beta chains from the same sample are listed, as sequenced in a study of control samples from healthy donors and cancer patients. Produced via immunoSEQ multiplex PCR; TCRdb's table is partial and in-frame only. The sample shows roughly 370,000 clones, 75% to 95% of them seen only once. Sample: PBMCs. These receptors came from a man aged 35 to 55 with head and neck cancer.

The chain uses TRBV5-1 and TRBJ1-2; D perhaps matches TRBD1 (5 bases). The CDR3 is 11 residues long. V shed 2 bases and J shed 7 bases, with 6 bases lying between them. CDR1 and CDR2 (germline): SGHRS, YFSETQ. The CDR3 DNA is TGCGCCAGCAGCTTTGGGGGTGGCTACACCTTC. Protein sequence: CASSFGGGYTF.

This chain uses TRBV5-1 with TRBJ2-3, with D perhaps being TRBD1 or TRBD2 (5 bases each). V was clipped by 5 bases and J by 3 bases, with 16 bases between them. CDR1 SGHRS and CDR2 YFSETQ come from the germline V gene. The CDR3 has 15 amino acids. The CDR3 is CASRSGTPTTDTQYF. CDR3 bases: TGCGCCAGCAGGAGTGGGACCCCAACTACAGATACGCAGTATTTT. The complete variable domain, with remaining parts taken from reference TRBV5-1 and TRBJ2-3, reads KAGVTQTPRYLIKTRGQQVTLSCSPISGHRSVSWYQQTPGQGLQFLFEYFSETQRNKGNFPGRFSGRQFSNSRSEMNVSTLELGDSALYLCASRSGTPTTDTQYFGPGTRLTVL.

The J gene is TRBJ2-7, the V gene TRBV6-2 or TRBV6-3; TRBD2 matches at 7 bases. Germline V lookup: CDR1 MNHEY, CDR2 SVGEGT. The CDR3 extends over 15 amino acids. V shed 4 bases, J shed 3 bases, and the junction held 9 bases outside the gene matches. This CDR3 is CASSSGGSLLYEQYF. The CDR3 nucleotides are TGTGCCAGCAGTTCCGGCGGGAGCCTCCTCTACGAGCAGTACTTC.

V is TRBV20-1 and J is TRBJ1-3; TRBD1 aligns across 7 bases. The germline CDR1 and CDR2 sequences are DFQATT and SNEGSKA (reference sequence). J gave up 2 bases and V 3 bases, and 4 bases lay outside the gene matches. This CDR3 is built from 14 residues. CDR3 coding DNA: TGCAGTGCTAGTACTACAGGGGCTGGAAACACCATATATTTT. Translating gives CSASTTGAGNTIYF.

The chain carries TRBV9 and TRBJ2-3, with 12 bases fitting TRBD2. The CDR3 is 17 residues long. Germline assignment: CDR1 SGDLS and CDR2 YYNGEE. J gave up 2 bases and V 3 bases, and 7 bases lay outside the gene matches. The CDR3 DNA reads TGTGCCAGCAGCGGGTGGGGACTAGCGGGCGACACAGATACGCAGTATTTT. The encoded protein is CASSGWGLAGDTDTQYF. The full variable domain, with the rest looked up from reference TRBV9 and TRBJ2-3, is DSGVTQTPKHLITATGQRVTLRCSPRSGDLSVYWYQQSLDQGLQFLIQYYNGEERAKGNILERFSAQQFPDLHSELNLSSLELGDSALYFCASSGWGLAGDTDTQYFGPGTRLTVL.

The chain employs TRBV28 and TRBJ1-1; no clear D. Germline loops: CDR1 MDHEN, CDR2 SYDVKM. V dropped 3 bases and J dropped 3 bases, with 8 bases sitting between them. The CDR3 length is 13 residues. The CDR3 loop reads CASSFLRDTEAFF. CDR3 coding DNA: TGTGCCAGCAGTTTTCTTCGTGACACTGAAGCTTTCTTT. The variable domain in full, with the rest retrieved from reference TRBV28 and TRBJ1-1, is DVKVTQSSRYLVKRTGEKVFLECVQDMDHENMFWYRQDPGLGLRLIYFSYDVKMKEKGDIPEGYSVSREKKERFSLILESASTNQTSMYLCASSFLRDTEAFFGQGTRLTVV.

The V call is TRBV3-1 (or the pseudogene TRBV3-2), the J call TRBJ1-4; 8 positions agree with TRBD1. Germline lookup yields CDR1 LGHDT and CDR2 YNNKEL (reference sequence). CDR3 length: 16 residues. The junction had 8 bases not matched to a gene; V was cut back by 1 base and J by 7 bases. The CDR3 DNA follows: TGTGCCAGCAGCCAAGGGCCCGGGACAGGCGGTGAAAAACTGTTTTTT. Its protein product is CASSQGPGTGGEKLFF.

The rearrangement links TRBV5-5 to TRBJ1-1, with D possibly TRBD1 on 5 matching bases. The germline gives CDR1 SGHKS, CDR2 YYEKEE (reference sequence). This CDR3 region has 14 residues. V was clipped by 4 bases and J by 7 bases, with 17 bases between them. The CDR3 loop reads CASSHPTGPFEAFF. The CDR3 DNA follows: TGTGCCAGCAGCCACCCCACGGGGCCTTTTGAAGCTTTCTTT.

This rearrangement joins TRBV6-2 or TRBV6-3 to TRBJ1-2, with D hard to call. V lost 2 bases, J lost 8 bases, and 9 bases lay in between. CDR1 is MNHEY, CDR2 SVGEGT, per germline. The CDR3 contains 12 residues. The CDR3 DNA sequence: TGTGCCAGCAGTTACGGGGTGGACGGCTACACCTTC. Translated: CASSYGVDGYTF.

The V gene is TRBV7-3, the J gene TRBJ1-1; D uncertain. Germline V lookup: CDR1 SGHTA, CDR2 FQGTGA. V lost 6 bases to trimming and J lost 5 bases, with 13 bases between them. There are 13 residues in the CDR3. CDR3 sequence reads: CASREPPKTEAFF. CDR3 coding DNA: TGTGCCAGCAGGGAGCCCCCGAAGACTGAAGCTTTCTTT.

J is TRBJ1-6 and V is TRBV11-2, with 8 bases lining up with TRBD1. Per the germline V gene, CDR1 is SGHAT and CDR2 is FQNNGV. After removal of 5 bases from V and 7 bases from J, the junction contained 7 bases not matched to a gene. The CDR3 has 15 residues. The CDR3 nucleotides read TGTGCCAGCAGCGGACGACAGGGGAGGAATTCACCCCTCCACTTT. Its translation: CASSGRQGRNSPLHF.